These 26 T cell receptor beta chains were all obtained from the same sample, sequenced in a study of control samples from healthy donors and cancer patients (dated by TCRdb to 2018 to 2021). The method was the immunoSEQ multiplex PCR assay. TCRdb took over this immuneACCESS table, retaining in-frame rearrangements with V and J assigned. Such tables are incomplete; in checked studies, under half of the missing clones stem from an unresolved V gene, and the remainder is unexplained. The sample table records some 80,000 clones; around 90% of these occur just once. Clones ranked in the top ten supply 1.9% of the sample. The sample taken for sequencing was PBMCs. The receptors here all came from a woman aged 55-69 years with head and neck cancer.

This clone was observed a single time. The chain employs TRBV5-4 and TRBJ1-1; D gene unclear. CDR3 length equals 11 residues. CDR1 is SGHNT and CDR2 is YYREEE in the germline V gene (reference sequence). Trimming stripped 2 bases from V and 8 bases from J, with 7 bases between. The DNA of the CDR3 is TGTGCCAGCAGCTTAGGTCAAGAAGCTTTCTTT. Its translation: CASSLGQEAFF.

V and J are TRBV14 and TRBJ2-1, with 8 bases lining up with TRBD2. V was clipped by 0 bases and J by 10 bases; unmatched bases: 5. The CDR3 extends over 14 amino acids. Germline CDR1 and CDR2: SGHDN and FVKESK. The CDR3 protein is CASSQELAVREQFF. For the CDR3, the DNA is TGTGCCAGCAGCCAAGAACTAGCGGTTAGAGAGCAGTTCTTC. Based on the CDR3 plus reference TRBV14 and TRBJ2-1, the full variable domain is EAGVTQFPSHSVIEKGQTVTLRCDPISGHDNLYWYRRVMGKEIKFLLHFVKESKQDESGMPNNRFLAERTGGTYSTLKVQPAELEDSGVYFCASSQELAVREQFFGPGTRLTVL.

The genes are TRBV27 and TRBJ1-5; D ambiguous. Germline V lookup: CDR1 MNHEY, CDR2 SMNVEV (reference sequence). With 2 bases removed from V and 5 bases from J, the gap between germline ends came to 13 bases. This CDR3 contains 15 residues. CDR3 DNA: TGTGCCAGCAGTTTACTTACCCGACTGGATCAGCCCCAGCATTTT. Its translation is CASSLLTRLDQPQHF.

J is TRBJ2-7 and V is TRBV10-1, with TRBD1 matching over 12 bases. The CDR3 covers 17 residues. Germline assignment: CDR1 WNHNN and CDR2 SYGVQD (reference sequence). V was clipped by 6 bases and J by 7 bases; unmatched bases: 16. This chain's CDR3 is CASSQGGQGAEFWEQYF. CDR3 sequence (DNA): TGCGCCAGCAGCCAAGGGGGACAGGGGGCGGAATTCTGGGAGCAGTACTTC.

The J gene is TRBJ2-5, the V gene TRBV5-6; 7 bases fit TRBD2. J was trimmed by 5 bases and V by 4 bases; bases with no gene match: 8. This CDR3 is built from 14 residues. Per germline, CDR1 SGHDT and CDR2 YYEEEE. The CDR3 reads CASSATSSEETQYF. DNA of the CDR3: TGTGCCAGCAGCGCGACTAGCAGTGAGGAGACCCAGTACTTC.

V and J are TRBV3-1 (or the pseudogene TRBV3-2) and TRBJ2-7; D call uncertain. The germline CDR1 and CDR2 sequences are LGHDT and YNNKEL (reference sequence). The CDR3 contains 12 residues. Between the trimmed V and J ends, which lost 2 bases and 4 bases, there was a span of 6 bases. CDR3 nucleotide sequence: TGTGCCAGCAGCCAACACCTTTACGAGCAGTACTTC. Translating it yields CASSQHLYEQYF.

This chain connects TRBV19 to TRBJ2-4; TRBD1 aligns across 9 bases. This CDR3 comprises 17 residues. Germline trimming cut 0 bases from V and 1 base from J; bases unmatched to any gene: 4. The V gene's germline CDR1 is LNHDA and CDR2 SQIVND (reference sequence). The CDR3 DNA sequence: TGTGCCAGTAGTATAGATTGGGACAGGGCGGCCAAAAACATTCAGTACTTC. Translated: CASSIDWDRAAKNIQYF.

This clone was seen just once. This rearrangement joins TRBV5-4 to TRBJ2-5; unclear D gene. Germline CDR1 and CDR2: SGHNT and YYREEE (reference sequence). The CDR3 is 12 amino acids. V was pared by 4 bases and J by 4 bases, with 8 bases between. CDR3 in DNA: TGTGCCAGCAGCCCAGGTCGAGAGACCCAGTACTTC. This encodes CASSPGRETQYF.

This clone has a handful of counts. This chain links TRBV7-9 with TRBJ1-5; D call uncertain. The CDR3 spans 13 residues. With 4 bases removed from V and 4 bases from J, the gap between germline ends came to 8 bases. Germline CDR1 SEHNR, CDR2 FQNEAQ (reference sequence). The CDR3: CASSSAGNQPQHF. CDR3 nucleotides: TGTGCCAGCAGCTCCGCGGGGAATCAGCCCCAGCATTTT.

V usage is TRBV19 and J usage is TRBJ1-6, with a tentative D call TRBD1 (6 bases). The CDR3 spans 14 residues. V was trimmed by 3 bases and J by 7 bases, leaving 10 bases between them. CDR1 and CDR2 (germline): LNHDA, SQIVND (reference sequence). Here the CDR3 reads CASSMQGLNSPLHF. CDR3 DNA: TGTGCCAGTAGTATGCAGGGGCTGAATTCACCCCTCCACTTT. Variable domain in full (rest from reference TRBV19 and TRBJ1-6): DGGITQSPKYLFRKEGQNVTLSCEQNLNHDAMYWYRQDPGQGLRLIYYSQIVNDFQKGDIAEGYSVSREKKESFPLTVTSAQKNPTAFYLCASSMQGLNSPLHFGNGTRLTVT.

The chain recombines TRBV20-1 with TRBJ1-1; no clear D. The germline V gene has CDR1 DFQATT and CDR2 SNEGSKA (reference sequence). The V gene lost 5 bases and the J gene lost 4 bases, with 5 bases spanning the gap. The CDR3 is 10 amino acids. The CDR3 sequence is CSAGRTEAFF. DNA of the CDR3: TGCAGTGCTGGGCGCACTGAAGCTTTCTTT.

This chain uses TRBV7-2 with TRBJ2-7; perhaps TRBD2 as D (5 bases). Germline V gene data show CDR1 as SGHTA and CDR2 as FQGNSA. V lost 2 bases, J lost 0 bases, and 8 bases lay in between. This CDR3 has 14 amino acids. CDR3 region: CASSLSGSSYEQYF. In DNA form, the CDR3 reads TGTGCCAGCAGCTTATCTGGGAGCTCCTACGAGCAGTACTTC.

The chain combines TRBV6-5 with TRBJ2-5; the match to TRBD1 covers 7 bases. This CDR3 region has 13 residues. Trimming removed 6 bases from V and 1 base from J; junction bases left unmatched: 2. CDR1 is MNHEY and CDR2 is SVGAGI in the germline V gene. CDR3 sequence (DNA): TGTGCCAGCAGGAGGGGGCCCCAAGAGACCCAGTACTTC. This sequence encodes CASRRGPQETQYF.

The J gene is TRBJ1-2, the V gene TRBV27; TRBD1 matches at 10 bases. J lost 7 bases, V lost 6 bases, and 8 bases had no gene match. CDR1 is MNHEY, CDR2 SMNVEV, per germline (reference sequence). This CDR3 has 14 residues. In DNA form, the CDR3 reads TGTGCCAGCAGACAGACAGGGGGCGATCTTGGCTACACCTTC. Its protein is CASRQTGGDLGYTF.

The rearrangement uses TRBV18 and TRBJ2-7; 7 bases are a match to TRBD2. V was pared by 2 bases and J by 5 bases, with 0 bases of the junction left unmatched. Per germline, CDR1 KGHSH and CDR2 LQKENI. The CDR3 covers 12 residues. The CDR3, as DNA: TGTGCCAGCTCACCAGGACTAGACGAGCAGTACTTC. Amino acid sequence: CASSPGLDEQYF. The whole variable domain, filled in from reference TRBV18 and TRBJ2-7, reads NAGVMQNPRHLVRRRGQEARLRCSPMKGHSHVYWYRQLPEEGLKFMVYLQKENIIDESGMPKERFSAEFPKEGPSILRIQQVVRGDSAAYFCASSPGLDEQYFGPGTRLTVT.

This CDR3 is CASSPPTGNQPQHF. In DNA, the CDR3 is TGTGCCAGCAGCCCACCGACAGGGAATCAGCCCCAGCATTTT. The rearrangement joins TRBV7-2 to TRBJ1-5; 7 bases align to TRBD1. The CDR3 sequence is 14 residues long. The germline V gene has CDR1 SGHTA and CDR2 FQGNSA. V dropped 5 bases and J dropped 4; count of bases not matched to a gene: 5. Drawing the rest from reference TRBV7-2 and TRBJ1-5, the complete variable domain is GAGVSQSPSNKVTEKGKDVELRCDPISGHTALYWYRQSLGQGLEFLIYFQGNSAPDKSGLPSDRFSAERTGGSVSTLTIQRTQQEDSAVYLCASSPPTGNQPQHFGDGTRLSIL.

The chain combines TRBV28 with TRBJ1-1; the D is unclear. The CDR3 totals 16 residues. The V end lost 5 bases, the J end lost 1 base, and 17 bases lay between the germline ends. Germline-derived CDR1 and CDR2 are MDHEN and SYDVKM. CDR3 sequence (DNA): TGTGCCAGCAGTCCCTCACCTAAGTTAGGGAACACTGAAGCTTTCTTT. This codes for CASSPSPKLGNTEAFF.

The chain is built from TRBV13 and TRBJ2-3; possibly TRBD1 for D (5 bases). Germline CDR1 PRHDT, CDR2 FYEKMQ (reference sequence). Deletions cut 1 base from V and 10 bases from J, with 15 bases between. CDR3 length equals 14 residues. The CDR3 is CASSLAGVGVSQYF. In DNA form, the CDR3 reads TGTGCCAGCAGCTTAGCGGGCGTAGGGGTTTCGCAGTATTTT.

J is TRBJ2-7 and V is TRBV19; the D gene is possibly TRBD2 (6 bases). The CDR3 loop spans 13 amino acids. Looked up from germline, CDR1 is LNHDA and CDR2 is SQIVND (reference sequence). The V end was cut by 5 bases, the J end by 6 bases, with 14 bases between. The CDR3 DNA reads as TGTGCCAGTAGTTCAGGGACTGTCGCCGAGCAGTACTTC. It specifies CASSSGTVAEQYF.

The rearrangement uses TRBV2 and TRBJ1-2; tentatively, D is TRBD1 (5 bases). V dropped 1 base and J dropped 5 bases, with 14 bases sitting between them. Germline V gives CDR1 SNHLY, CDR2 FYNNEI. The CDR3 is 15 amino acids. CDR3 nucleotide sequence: TGTGCCAGCAGTGAAGATTATCAAGAGGGGTATGGCTACACCTTC. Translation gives CASSEDYQEGYGYTF.

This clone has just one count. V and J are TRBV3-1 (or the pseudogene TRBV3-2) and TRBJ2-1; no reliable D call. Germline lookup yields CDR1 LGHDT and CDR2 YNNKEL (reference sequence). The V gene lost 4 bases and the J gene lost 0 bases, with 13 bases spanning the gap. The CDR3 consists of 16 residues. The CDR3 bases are TGTGCCAGCAGCCGTGATCGGGTCGGCTCCTACAATGAGCAGTTCTTC. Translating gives CASSRDRVGSYNEQFF.

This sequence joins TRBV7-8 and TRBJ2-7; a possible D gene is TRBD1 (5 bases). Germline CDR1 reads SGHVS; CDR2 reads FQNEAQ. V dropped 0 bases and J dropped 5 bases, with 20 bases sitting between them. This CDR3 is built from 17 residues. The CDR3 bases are TGTGCCAGCAGCTTAGCTAAGATTTGGGCAGGGCGTCACGAGCAGTACTTC. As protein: CASSLAKIWAGRHEQYF.

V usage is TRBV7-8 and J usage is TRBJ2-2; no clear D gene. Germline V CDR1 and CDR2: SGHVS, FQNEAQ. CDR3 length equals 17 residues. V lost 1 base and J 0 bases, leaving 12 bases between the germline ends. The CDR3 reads CASSLGLHRTNTGELFF. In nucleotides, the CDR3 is TGTGCCAGCAGCTTAGGATTGCACAGAACGAACACCGGGGAGCTGTTTTTT.

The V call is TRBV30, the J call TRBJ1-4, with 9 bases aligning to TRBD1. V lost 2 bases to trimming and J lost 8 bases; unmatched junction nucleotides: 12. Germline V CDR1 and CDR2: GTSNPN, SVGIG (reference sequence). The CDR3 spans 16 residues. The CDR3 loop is CAWSQGSTGGGEKLFF. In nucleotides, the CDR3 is TGTGCCTGGAGTCAAGGGTCGACAGGGGGTGGAGAAAAACTGTTTTTT.

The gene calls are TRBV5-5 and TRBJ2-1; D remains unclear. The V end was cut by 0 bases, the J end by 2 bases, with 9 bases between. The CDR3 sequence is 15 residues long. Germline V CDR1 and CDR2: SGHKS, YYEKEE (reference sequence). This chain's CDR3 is CASSLAESPYNEQFF. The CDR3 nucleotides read TGTGCCAGCAGCTTGGCCGAGAGTCCCTACAATGAGCAGTTCTTC. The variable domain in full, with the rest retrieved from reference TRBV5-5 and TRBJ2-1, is DAGVTQSPTHLIKTRGQQVTLRCSPISGHKSVSWYQQVLGQGPQFIFQYYEKEERGRGNFPDRFSARQFPNYSSELNVNALLLGDSALYLCASSLAESPYNEQFFGPGTRLTVL.

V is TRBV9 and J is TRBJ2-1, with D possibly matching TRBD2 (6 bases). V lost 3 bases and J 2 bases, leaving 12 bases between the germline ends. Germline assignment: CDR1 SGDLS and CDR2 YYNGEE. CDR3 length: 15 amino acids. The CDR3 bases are TGTGCCAGCAGCGAAGGGACTCGCACCTACAATGAGCAGTTCTTC. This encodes CASSEGTRTYNEQFF.